A selection of T cell receptor beta chains follows, all from one sample in a study of T cells expressing NK-cell markers. TCRdb reprocessed the 5' RACE reads, with one entry per CDR3 protein and no DNA. This sample's table has more than 400,000 distinct CDR3 sequences. Input material: blood T cells: a sorted CD56 or NKG2C T cell subset, CD4+ or CD8+ T cells, or bulk PBMC T cells (not recorded which). These receptor sequences come from a woman between 18 and 75 years old in good health. Both conserved end residues are part of each CDR3.

v_gene	j_gene	CDR3aa
TRBV24-1	TRBJ2-1	CATSDSGVLDNEQFF
TRBV28	TRBJ1-1	CASRQQGGHTEAFF
TRBV11-1	TRBJ1-1	CASSTGGTRWTEAFF
TRBV5-6	TRBJ2-3	CASRRRTTSSTDTQYF
TRBV27	TRBJ2-5	CASSLLAGGMVETQYF
TRBV6-1	TRBJ2-7	CASSPRTGGYEQYF
TRBV10-3	TRBJ2-5	CAISEAHEDGPQYF
TRBV7-9	TRBJ2-2	CASSWDTGELFF
TRBV29-1	TRBJ1-5	CSVARPDQPQHF
TRBV6-1	TRBJ2-7	CASSRDRGLLEQYF
TRBV10-3	TRBJ1-1	CAIRDRGLNTEAFF
TRBV20-1	TRBJ2-3	CSARDRERSTDTQYF
TRBV6-1	TRBJ1-1	CATMSRTGYTEAFF
TRBV29-1	TRBJ1-1	CSVEETGNTEAFF
TRBV4-2	TRBJ2-1	CASGREIRDEQFF
TRBV5-1	TRBJ2-7	CASSKQGLDEQYF